One and the same sample provided the 25 T cell receptor beta chains below, sequenced in a study of blood T cell repertoires in COVID-19. The protocol was immunoSEQ multiplex PCR, while the TCRdb copy is restricted to in-frame clones and leaves out a portion. The sample consists of a few hundred thousand clones, roughly 90% of them appearing once. The sequencing input was peripheral blood. The origin of the receptors is a man in his late teens or twenties with active or convalescent COVID-19.

The chain carries TRBV7-2 and TRBJ1-2, with D perhaps matching TRBD1 (5 bases). V gave up 5 bases and J gave up 3 bases, with 10 bases separating them. There are 13 residues in the CDR3. Germline CDR1 and CDR2: SGHTA and FQGNSA. CDR3 in amino acids: CASSADRYYGYTF. CDR3 nucleotides: TGTGCCAGCAGCGCTGACAGATACTATGGCTACACCTTC. The full variable domain, in which reference TRBV7-2 and TRBJ1-2 provide the parts outside the CDR3, is GAGVSQSPSNKVTEKGKDVELRCDPISGHTALYWYRQSLGQGLEFLIYFQGNSAPDKSGLPSDRFSAERTGGSVSTLTIQRTQQEDSAVYLCASSADRYYGYTFGSGTRLTVV.

V gene TRBV27 combines with J gene TRBJ1-5; 9 bases match TRBD1. The junction had 6 bases not matched to a gene; V was cut back by 6 bases and J by 0 bases. CDR1 and CDR2 from the germline V gene are MNHEY and SMNVEV (reference sequence). CDR3 length: 16 residues. CDR3 loop: CASRPDRGYSNQPQHF. The DNA of the CDR3 is TGTGCCAGCAGACCGGACAGGGGTTATAGCAATCAGCCCCAGCATTTT.

This clone was recorded a few times. The rearrangement uses TRBV4-1 and TRBJ2-3, with TRBD1 identical over 9 bases. This CDR3 has 18 residues. V lost 0 bases, J lost 1 base, and 8 bases stayed unmatched. Germline values: CDR1 MGHRA, CDR2 YSYEKL. DNA of the CDR3: TGCGCCAGCAGCCAAGATTGGGGGACAGGGATACGCACAGATACGCAGTATTTT. Its translation: CASSQDWGTGIRTDTQYF.

This chain connects TRBV10-2 to TRBJ2-3; 12 bases map to TRBD1. The CDR3 covers 15 residues. Per the germline V gene, CDR1 is WSHSY and CDR2 is SAAADI. The ends lost 6 bases at V and 1 base at J; junction bases unmatched: 2. In DNA, the CDR3 is TGCGCCAGCAGGGGGACAGGGGGCGGCACAGATACGCAGTATTTT. This sequence encodes CASRGTGGGTDTQYF.

The J gene is TRBJ2-5, the V gene TRBV5-1; 15 nucleotides align to TRBD2. The ends lost 4 bases at V and 2 bases at J; junction bases unmatched: 9. CDR1 is SGHRS, CDR2 YFSETQ, per germline. The CDR3 totals 18 residues. CDR3 loop: CASSRGLAGGRGQETQYF. The CDR3 coding sequence is TGCGCCAGCAGCAGGGGACTAGCGGGAGGTAGAGGGCAAGAGACCCAGTACTTC.

The chain joins TRBV6-5 to TRBJ2-1, with D perhaps matching TRBD1 (6 bases). The V gene's germline CDR1 is MNHEY and CDR2 SVGAGI. With 0 bases removed from V and 9 bases from J, the gap between germline ends came to 15 bases. The CDR3 covers 15 residues. CDR3 protein: CASSYSTAGVGEQFF. DNA for the CDR3: TGTGCCAGCAGTTACTCGACGGCAGGGGTCGGTGAGCAGTTCTTC.

V usage is TRBV28 and J usage is TRBJ1-5; D unclear. The V gene's germline CDR1 is MDHEN and CDR2 SYDVKM. The CDR3 extends over 14 amino acids. V was trimmed by 3 bases and J by 3 bases, leaving 9 bases between them. CDR3 amino acids: CASSFIQPNQPQHF. CDR3 nucleotides: TGTGCCAGCAGTTTTATACAGCCCAATCAGCCCCAGCATTTT.

The chain has TRBV6-5 and TRBJ1-4; D possibly corresponds to TRBD1 (5 bases). This CDR3 comprises 14 residues. The V end lost 0 bases, the J end lost 10 bases, and 12 bases lay between the germline ends. Per germline, CDR1 MNHEY and CDR2 SVGAGI. In DNA form, the CDR3 reads TGTGCCAGCAGTTACTCCACGGTGGGGGGAAAACTGTTTTTT. Its protein product is CASSYSTVGGKLFF.

The chain is built from TRBV9 and TRBJ2-6, with D tentatively TRBD1 (6 bases). The V gene lost 3 bases and the J gene lost 2 bases, with 9 bases spanning the gap. The CDR3 extends over 15 amino acids. Germline loops: CDR1 SGDLS, CDR2 YYNGEE. The DNA for the CDR3 is TGTGCCAGCAGCGCATACAGGGCTGGGGCCAACGTCCTGACTTTC. This sequence encodes CASSAYRAGANVLTF.

The chain couples TRBV13 to TRBJ2-3; the match to TRBD2 covers 11 bases. V dropped 4 bases and J dropped 4; count of bases not matched to a gene: 25. Germline V lookup: CDR1 PRHDT, CDR2 FYEKMQ (reference sequence). This CDR3 is built from 22 residues. The CDR3, as DNA: TGTGCCAGCAGCTCCCGACCCGGGACTAGCGGAAGCACAGGAGGGGTAGCAGATACGCAGTATTTT. Encoded protein: CASSSRPGTSGSTGGVADTQYF. Full variable domain (rest looked up from reference TRBV13 and TRBJ2-3): AAGVIQSPRHLIKEKRETATLKCYPIPRHDTVYWYQQGPGQDPQFLISFYEKMQSDKGSIPDRFSAQQFSDYHSELNMSSLELGDSALYFCASSSRPGTSGSTGGVADTQYFGPGTRLTVL.

The rearrangement uses TRBV7-2 and TRBJ2-2; TRBD2 matches at 7 bases. Trimming cost V 8 bases and J 4 bases; bases outside gene matches: 22. The CDR3 consists of 19 residues. Germline V gene data show CDR1 as SGHTA and CDR2 as FQGNSA. CDR3 protein: CASRPRGTNPLRGTGELFF. The CDR3, as DNA: TGTGCCAGCCGACCCCGTGGGACTAACCCCCTGAGGGGCACCGGGGAGCTGTTTTTT. The variable domain in full, completed from reference TRBV7-2 and TRBJ2-2, reads GAGVSQSPSNKVTEKGKDVELRCDPISGHTALYWYRQSLGQGLEFLIYFQGNSAPDKSGLPSDRFSAERTGGSVSTLTIQRTQQEDSAVYLCASRPRGTNPLRGTGELFFGEGSRLTVL.

The gene calls are TRBV29-1 and TRBJ2-7; the D gene is possibly TRBD1 (6 bases). The CDR3 spans 14 residues. V was pared by 5 bases and J by 9 bases, with 23 bases between. CDR1 SQVTM and CDR2 ANQGSEA come from the germline V gene. CDR3 sequence reads: CSVQPGHLRSGQYF. As DNA, the CDR3 is TGCAGCGTTCAACCGGGACACCTAAGGAGTGGGCAGTACTTC.

The genes are TRBV5-1 and TRBJ1-4; D uncertain. V shed 4 bases and J shed 8 bases, with 15 bases lying between them. The CDR3 covers 14 residues. The V gene's germline CDR1 is SGHRS and CDR2 YFSETQ. The CDR3 bases are TGCGCCAGCAGCACTCCCGGGATAGGGGAAAAACTGTTTTTT. It translates to CASSTPGIGEKLFF.

V and J are TRBV14 and TRBJ1-6; 7 bases map to TRBD1. The CDR3 length is 20 residues. Germline-derived CDR1 and CDR2 are SGHDN and FVKESK. J lost 7 bases, V lost 4 bases, and 22 bases had no gene match. This CDR3 is CASSPRVWTGRGWWNSPLHF. As DNA, the CDR3 is TGTGCCAGCAGCCCGCGGGTCTGGACAGGAAGGGGTTGGTGGAATTCACCCCTCCACTTT.

The chain employs TRBV11-3 and TRBJ1-1; a weak D match, TRBD1 (6 bases). Trimming removed 3 bases at V and 0 bases at J, with 8 bases between. Germline V gene lookup returns CDR1 SGHNT and CDR2 YENEEA. The CDR3 totals 14 residues. CDR3 sequence: CASSFRGVNTEAFF. Here the CDR3 DNA reads TGTGCCAGCAGCTTCAGGGGAGTGAACACTGAAGCTTTCTTT.

This chain connects TRBV3-1 (or the pseudogene TRBV3-2) to TRBJ1-4; the match to TRBD1 covers 7 bases. The CDR3 loop spans 16 amino acids. The trim removed 0 bases at V and 7 bases at J, leaving 8 bases unmatched. Germline V CDR1 and CDR2: LGHDT, YNNKEL (reference sequence). The CDR3 DNA follows: TGTGCCAGCAGCCAAGATCCGAGGGGGCGGGTTGAAAAACTGTTTTTT. Its translation: CASSQDPRGRVEKLFF.

This rearrangement joins TRBV7-2 to TRBJ1-3; no reliable D call. The CDR3 spans 14 residues. The germline V gene has CDR1 SGHTA and CDR2 FQGNSA. V dropped 2 bases and J dropped 2 bases, with 7 bases sitting between them. The CDR3 DNA sequence: TGTGCCAGCAGCTTACGGGGTGCTGGAAACACCATATATTTT. The encoded protein is CASSLRGAGNTIYF.

The chain has TRBV29-1 and TRBJ2-1; 9 bases align to TRBD1. CDR3 length: 12 residues. Looked up from germline, CDR1 is SQVTM and CDR2 is ANQGSEA. J was trimmed by 6 bases and V by 7 bases; bases with no gene match: 4. The CDR3 protein is CSAGQGSNEQFF. The CDR3 DNA is TGCAGCGCGGGACAGGGTTCCAATGAGCAGTTCTTC.

This clone was counted a single time. V usage is TRBV5-1 and J usage is TRBJ1-5; 8 bases map to TRBD1. The CDR3 length is 16 residues. V lost 3 bases to trimming and J lost 1 base; unmatched junction nucleotides: 6. CDR1 SGHRS and CDR2 YFSETQ come from the germline V gene. This CDR3 reads CASSSGQGGSNQPQHF. Here the CDR3 DNA reads TGCGCCAGCAGCTCCGGACAGGGCGGCAGCAATCAGCCCCAGCATTTT.

The rearrangement links TRBV6-5 to TRBJ1-5; 7 nucleotides match TRBD1. Looked up from germline, CDR1 is MNHEY and CDR2 is SVGAGI. V gave up 8 bases and J gave up 0 bases; unmatched junction bases: 4. CDR3 length: 14 residues. The CDR3 sequence: CASGTVYSNQPQHF. CDR3 DNA: TGTGCCAGCGGGACAGTATATAGCAATCAGCCCCAGCATTTT.

The chain is built from TRBV28 and TRBJ1-1, with a tentative D call TRBD1 (6 bases). Germline V CDR1 and CDR2: MDHEN, SYDVKM. The CDR3 contains 13 residues. Deletions cut 8 bases from V and 1 base from J, with 11 bases between. CDR3 in DNA: TGTGCCAGCTGGACAGCCCCGAACACTGAAGCTTTCTTT. This codes for CASWTAPNTEAFF.

This clone was observed once. The V and J genes are TRBV7-9 and TRBJ1-3; D call uncertain. The CDR3 runs to 14 residues. Trimming removed 9 bases from V and 1 base from J, with 13 bases in between. CDR1 and CDR2 from the germline V gene are SEHNR and FQNEAQ (reference sequence). The CDR3 here is CASSVKSSGNTIYF. In DNA form, the CDR3 reads TGTGCCAGTTCTGTAAAGAGTTCTGGAAACACCATATATTTT.

The genes are TRBV18 and TRBJ2-1, with 10 bases that match TRBD2. J was trimmed by 6 bases and V by 5 bases; bases with no gene match: 16. The CDR3 covers 18 residues. Germline assignment: CDR1 KGHSH and CDR2 LQKENI. DNA for the CDR3: TGTGCCAGCTCAAGTTGGCTAGCGGGAGTGGGCAACTTCAATGAGCAGTTCTTC. This translates into CASSSWLAGVGNFNEQFF.

This chain links TRBV6-2 or TRBV6-3 with TRBJ1-1; D gene ambiguous. CDR1 MNHEY and CDR2 SVGEGT come from the germline V gene. Trimming shortened V by 1 base and J by 2 bases, and 8 bases separated the two germline ends. CDR3 size: 14 residues. CDR3: CASSYYSHNTEAFF. The CDR3 DNA sequence: TGTGCCAGCAGTTACTACAGCCATAACACTGAAGCTTTCTTT.

This rearrangement joins TRBV6-5 to TRBJ1-2; a possible D gene is TRBD1 (5 bases). The CDR3 sequence is 12 residues long. Between the trimmed V and J ends, which lost 5 bases and 5 bases, there was a span of 9 bases. In germline, CDR1 is MNHEY, CDR2 SVGAGI. CDR3: CASSQTAYGYTF. The CDR3 DNA follows: TGTGCCAGCAGTCAGACAGCTTATGGCTACACCTTC.